One and the same sample provided the 25 T cell receptor beta chains below, sequenced in a study of blood T cell repertoires in COVID-19. Measured with immunoSEQ multiplex PCR; TCRdb has only the in-frame clones, and not every one. The table includes 300,000 to 350,000 clones, around 90% detected once. Sample: peripheral blood. The receptors shown here come from a man aged 18 to 29 with active or convalescent COVID-19.

The chain couples TRBV6-1 to TRBJ2-7; 7 nucleotides line up with TRBD1. Looked up from germline, CDR1 is MNHNS and CDR2 is SASEGT. CDR3 length equals 15 residues. Trimming at V came to 2 bases and at J to 2 bases, leaving 6 bases not matched to a gene. DNA for the CDR3: TGTGCCAGCAGTGAATGGACAGGACGGACCTACGAGCAGTACTTC. It yields the protein CASSEWTGRTYEQYF.

A single count supports this clone. J is TRBJ1-1 and V is TRBV6-2 or TRBV6-3; a possible D gene is TRBD1 (6 bases). Per the germline V gene, CDR1 is MNHEY and CDR2 is SVGEGT. V was pared by 2 bases and J by 3 bases, with 19 bases between. CDR3 length equals 17 residues. CDR3 loop: CASSYLGTLYLHTEAFF. In nucleotides, the CDR3 is TGTGCCAGCAGTTACCTCGGGACACTCTATTTACACACTGAAGCTTTCTTT.

The DNA of the CDR3 is TGTGCCAGCAGCCTAGAACCAACGAACACCGGGGAGCTGTTTTTT. Protein: CASSLEPTNTGELFF. The V call is TRBV5-5, the J call TRBJ2-2; D remains ambiguous. The CDR3 is 15 residues long. With 4 bases removed from V and 0 bases from J, the gap between germline ends came to 10 bases. Germline V gene data show CDR1 as SGHKS and CDR2 as YYEKEE (reference sequence).

The V call is TRBV7-2, the J call TRBJ2-7; no clear D gene. V lost 1 base and J 7 bases, leaving 8 bases between the germline ends. CDR1 and CDR2 from the germline V gene are SGHTA and FQGNSA. This CDR3 comprises 12 residues. The CDR3 DNA is TGTGCCAGCAGCTTAGAGCTCCGAGAGCAGTACTTC. It translates to CASSLELREQYF.

The chain carries TRBV28 and TRBJ1-4, with 12 bases aligning to TRBD1. The CDR3 consists of 17 residues. The V segment lost 5 bases and the J segment 2 bases; nucleotides outside the gene matches: 6. Germline CDR1 is MDHEN and CDR2 is SYDVKM. The CDR3 sequence: CASSLPGQGATNEKLFF. CDR3 sequence (DNA): TGTGCCAGCAGTCTACCGGGACAGGGGGCGACTAATGAAAAACTGTTTTTT.

V and J are TRBV6-6 and TRBJ1-1; D is uncertain. Per germline, CDR1 MNHNY and CDR2 SVGAGI (reference sequence). The CDR3 contains 13 residues. V was shortened by 3 bases and J by 5 bases, with 10 bases between the two germline ends. The DNA of the CDR3 is TGTGCCAGCAGTTATGACTCCCGAACTGAAGCTTTCTTT. Amino acids: CASSYDSRTEAFF.

This chain links TRBV4-1 with TRBJ2-7, with D perhaps matching TRBD2 (6 bases). The CDR3 runs to 14 residues. CDR1 and CDR2 from the germline V gene are MGHRA and YSYEKL. The V and J ends lost 2 bases and 1 base respectively, with 9 bases between them. The CDR3 loop is CASSQRESSYEQYF. CDR3 coding DNA: TGCGCCAGCAGCCAACGGGAGTCTTCCTACGAGCAGTACTTC.

The V call is TRBV5-6, the J call TRBJ2-3; TRBD1 is a possible D gene (6 bases). The V end lost 4 bases, the J end lost 3 bases, and 9 bases lay between the germline ends. The CDR3 length is 13 residues. Germline CDR1 and CDR2: SGHDT and YYEEEE. The DNA for the CDR3 is TGTGCCAGCAGCCGGGACAATACAGATACGCAGTATTTT. Translation: CASSRDNTDTQYF.

This clone was counted a few times. V gene TRBV11-2 combines with J gene TRBJ1-1, with D possibly matching TRBD1 (5 bases). Germline CDR1 is SGHAT and CDR2 is FQNNGV. The germline V and J ends were trimmed by 5 bases and 3 bases, with 13 bases remaining between them. The CDR3 runs to 14 residues. The CDR3 reads CASSPSRGYTEAFF. CDR3 nucleotides: TGTGCCAGCAGCCCTTCTCGGGGGTACACTGAAGCTTTCTTT.

The chain links TRBV4-1 to TRBJ2-7; 10 nucleotides agree with TRBD2. The trim removed 1 base at V and 0 bases at J, leaving 15 bases unmatched. The CDR3 has 20 amino acids. Germline-derived CDR1 and CDR2 are MGHRA and YSYEKL. CDR3 bases: TGCGCCAGCAGCCAAGGACACACCTCGGGACTAGCGAGGAGCTCCTACGAGCAGTACTTC. It specifies CASSQGHTSGLARSSYEQYF.

This rearrangement joins TRBV29-1 to TRBJ1-1; no clear D gene. Germline V CDR1 and CDR2: SQVTM, ANQGSEA. The CDR3 runs to 15 residues. V lost 0 bases and J 1 base, leaving 12 bases between the germline ends. The CDR3 loop is CSVEDGSRSNTEAFF. As DNA, the CDR3 is TGCAGCGTTGAAGACGGTTCGAGGTCGAACACTGAAGCTTTCTTT.

The chain joins TRBV28 to TRBJ1-3; a weak D match, TRBD1 (6 bases). V lost 6 bases to trimming and J lost 0 bases, with 12 bases between them. The CDR3 is 15 amino acids. Germline V gene sequence: CDR1 MDHEN, CDR2 SYDVKM. The CDR3 loop is CASRKTRGSGNTIYF. As DNA, the CDR3 is TGTGCCAGCAGGAAGACCAGGGGCTCTGGAAACACCATATATTTT.

The rearrangement joins TRBV15 to TRBJ2-5; D might be TRBD2 (5 bases). The CDR3 spans 14 residues. Trimming took off 3 bases at V and 5 bases at J, with 13 bases between the two ends. The germline CDR1 and CDR2 sequences are LNHNV and YYDKDF (reference sequence). The CDR3 DNA reads as TGTGCCACCAGCAGGAAGTGGAGGAGCGAGACCCAGTACTTC. This translates into CATSRKWRSETQYF.

The chain combines TRBV29-1 with TRBJ2-1; D perhaps matches TRBD1 (5 bases). The CDR3 spans 11 residues. The V end lost 4 bases, the J end lost 8 bases, and 9 bases lay between the germline ends. Germline loops: CDR1 SQVTM, CDR2 ANQGSEA. CDR3 amino acids: CSVVGLYEQFF. CDR3 sequence (DNA): TGCAGCGTTGTGGGGCTTTATGAGCAGTTCTTC.

The V gene is TRBV10-1, the J gene TRBJ2-3; 7 bases align to TRBD1. Germline V gene sequence: CDR1 WNHNN, CDR2 SYGVQD (reference sequence). V was pared by 6 bases and J by 2 bases, with 8 bases of the junction left unmatched. The CDR3 extends over 15 amino acids. CDR3 in amino acids: CASSLTGSSTDTQYF. CDR3 DNA sequence: TGCGCCAGCAGCCTGACAGGGTCTTCCACAGATACGCAGTATTTT.

The rearrangement uses TRBV19 and TRBJ1-5, with 11 positions matching TRBD1. Trimming removed 4 bases from V and 7 bases from J; junction bases left unmatched: 9. CDR1 and CDR2 from the germline V gene are LNHDA and SQIVND (reference sequence). This CDR3 is built from 16 residues. The CDR3: CASSTRTGGIGQPQHF. CDR3 sequence (DNA): TGTGCCAGTAGTACCAGGACAGGGGGCATAGGACAGCCCCAGCATTTT.

The rearrangement links TRBV13 to TRBJ1-1, with TRBD1 identical over 12 bases. This CDR3 comprises 16 residues. The trim removed 2 bases at V and 2 bases at J, leaving 3 bases unmatched. CDR1 and CDR2 from the germline V gene are PRHDT and FYEKMQ (reference sequence). CDR3 DNA: TGTGCCAGCAGCTTATGGGACAGGGGGCTTAACACTGAAGCTTTCTTT. Translating gives CASSLWDRGLNTEAFF.

The chain joins TRBV5-6 to TRBJ1-3; D call uncertain. Trimming cost V 1 base and J 5 bases, with 19 bases left between them. The CDR3 has 17 amino acids. Germline loops: CDR1 SGHDT, CDR2 YYEEEE. The CDR3, as DNA: TGTGCCAGCAGCTTGTCGGAAGGCTCAGCGTGGAGAAACACCATATATTTT. Translated: CASSLSEGSAWRNTIYF.

The V call is TRBV5-1, the J call TRBJ2-1, with TRBD1 identical over 8 bases. V shed 4 bases, J shed 8 bases, and the junction held 5 bases outside the gene matches. CDR1 SGHRS and CDR2 YFSETQ come from the germline V gene. The CDR3 runs 13 residues. The CDR3 loop is CASSIGQGDEQFF. The DNA for the CDR3 is TGCGCCAGCAGCATCGGACAGGGCGATGAGCAGTTCTTC.

This clone was counted a single time. V and J are TRBV5-1 and TRBJ2-7; 7 bases are shared with TRBD1. Germline V gives CDR1 SGHRS, CDR2 YFSETQ. This CDR3 is built from 14 residues. V dropped 3 bases and J dropped 7; count of bases not matched to a gene: 10. CDR3 sequence (DNA): TGCGCCAGCAGCTGGGGAAGACAGGGCGGGGAGCAGTACTTC. Its translation is CASSWGRQGGEQYF.

The rearrangement links TRBV2 to TRBJ2-3; D is uncertain. Between the trimmed V and J ends, which lost 5 bases and 3 bases, there was a span of 12 bases. Germline CDR1 reads SNHLY; CDR2 reads FYNNEI. The CDR3 contains 14 residues. The CDR3 DNA sequence: TGTGCCAGCAGTCTCACCACCGCGACAGATACGCAGTATTTT. Its translation: CASSLTTATDTQYF. The full variable domain, in which reference TRBV2 and TRBJ2-3 provide the parts outside the CDR3, is EPEVTQTPSHQVTQMGQEVILRCVPISNHLYFYWYRQILGQKVEFLVSFYNNEISEKSEIFDDQFSVERPDGSNFTLKIRSTKLEDSAMYFCASSLTTATDTQYFGPGTRLTVL.

The V call is TRBV19, the J call TRBJ1-5; 11 bases line up with TRBD1. The CDR3 sequence is 15 residues long. Germline CDR1 and CDR2: LNHDA and SQIVND (reference sequence). The trim removed 7 bases at V and 6 bases at J, leaving 8 bases unmatched. CDR3 residues: CASTERDRGGQPQHF. CDR3 bases: TGTGCCAGTACCGAAAGGGACAGGGGGGGTCAGCCCCAGCATTTT.

This clone came up a few times. The rearrangement links TRBV19 to TRBJ1-1; no clear D gene. Germline CDR1 reads LNHDA; CDR2 reads SQIVND (reference sequence). V lost 3 bases, J lost 4 bases, and 6 bases lay in between. The CDR3 contains 12 residues. The CDR3 loop reads CASSMGGTEAFF. The CDR3 coding sequence is TGTGCCAGTAGTATGGGAGGCACTGAAGCTTTCTTT.

This chain links TRBV12-5 with TRBJ1-3; 7 bases match TRBD1. The CDR3 runs 15 residues. The trim removed 2 bases at V and 2 bases at J, leaving 3 bases unmatched. CDR1 and CDR2 (germline): LGHNT, FRNRAP. The CDR3 DNA sequence: TGTGCTAGTGGTTTGTGGCAGGGGGCTGGAAACACCATATATTTT. Translated, it gives CASGLWQGAGNTIYF.

V gene TRBV11-2 combines with J gene TRBJ1-2; the D gene is possibly TRBD1 (6 bases). V was shortened by 1 base and J by 3 bases, with 12 bases between the two germline ends. The CDR3 covers 15 residues. Per the germline V gene, CDR1 is SGHAT and CDR2 is FQNNGV. CDR3 region: CASSLGWGQDYGYTF. For the CDR3, the DNA is TGTGCCAGCAGCTTAGGGTGGGGGCAGGACTATGGCTACACCTTC.